Shown below are 13 T cell receptor beta chains from a single sample sequenced in a study of blood T cell repertoires in COVID-19. Some clones are missing from TCRdb's copy, which holds only in-frame ones; the method was immunoSEQ multiplex PCR. The sample includes fewer than 250,000 clones, more than 70% of them seen just once. The sequenced sample consisted of peripheral blood. Receptors originate from a woman aged 40 to 49 who had recovered from COVID-19.

This rearrangement joins TRBV4-1 to TRBJ1-1, with a tentative D call TRBD1 (5 bases). Germline assignment: CDR1 MGHRA and CDR2 YSYEKL. The V end lost 3 bases, the J end lost 3 bases, and 11 bases lay between the germline ends. The CDR3 runs 14 residues. The CDR3 is CASSQQGGYTEAFF. The DNA for the CDR3 is TGCGCCAGCAGCCAGCAGGGAGGTTACACTGAAGCTTTCTTT.

V gene TRBV20-1 combines with J gene TRBJ1-1, with TRBD1 identical over 7 bases. From germline, CDR1 is DFQATT and CDR2 SNEGSKA (reference sequence). The CDR3 has 14 residues. The junction had 4 bases not matched to a gene; V was cut back by 3 bases and J by 0 bases. CDR3 in DNA: TGCAGTGCTAGTGGGGGACAGCTGAACACTGAAGCTTTCTTT. Its translation is CSASGGQLNTEAFF.

The chain couples TRBV9 to TRBJ2-1; tentative D call: TRBD2 (5 bases). This CDR3 comprises 15 residues. V lost 0 bases and J 2 bases, leaving 9 bases between the germline ends. Germline CDR1 reads SGDLS; CDR2 reads YYNGEE. CDR3 nucleotide sequence: TGTGCCAGCAGCGTAGAGGGTAGCGCCTACAATGAGCAGTTCTTC. Its translation is CASSVEGSAYNEQFF.

This clone was detected only a few times. The V gene is TRBV19, the J gene TRBJ1-5, with TRBD1 matching over 7 bases. CDR1 is LNHDA, CDR2 SQIVND, per germline (reference sequence). This CDR3 is 16 amino acids long. V lost 9 bases, J lost 0 bases, and 11 bases stayed unmatched. CDR3 protein: CASEVSTGHSNQPQHF. Here the CDR3 DNA reads TGTGCCAGCGAGGTATCGACAGGGCATAGCAATCAGCCCCAGCATTTT.

The rearrangement uses TRBV11-2 and TRBJ2-5; possibly TRBD2 for D (5 bases). The CDR3 length is 13 residues. Trimming removed 4 bases from V and 5 bases from J, with 11 bases in between. The germline CDR1 and CDR2 sequences are SGHAT and FQNNGV. CDR3 residues: CASSSQEGETQYF. The CDR3 DNA follows: TGTGCCAGCAGCTCCCAAGAGGGTGAGACCCAGTACTTC. The full variable domain, with the rest looked up from reference TRBV11-2 and TRBJ2-5, is EAGVAQSPRYKIIEKRQSVAFWCNPISGHATLYWYQQILGQGPKLLIQFQNNGVVDDSQLPKDRFSAERLKGVDSTLKIQPAKLEDSAVYLCASSSQEGETQYFGPGTRLLVL.

The chain recombines TRBV18 with TRBJ2-3, with 7 bases that match TRBD1. The CDR3 has 16 residues. CDR1 KGHSH and CDR2 LQKENI come from the germline V gene. Trimming took 3 bases from V and 0 from J; bases not matched to a gene: 6. CDR3 in amino acids: CASSPLQQGSTDTQYF. DNA for the CDR3: TGTGCCAGCTCACCCCTACAACAGGGGAGCACAGATACGCAGTATTTT. The whole variable domain, remainder taken from reference TRBV18 and TRBJ2-3, is NAGVMQNPRHLVRRRGQEARLRCSPMKGHSHVYWYRQLPEEGLKFMVYLQKENIIDESGMPKERFSAEFPKEGPSILRIQQVVRGDSAAYFCASSPLQQGSTDTQYFGPGTRLTVL.

This clone was counted once. This chain links TRBV27 with TRBJ2-3; 16 bases align to TRBD2. The CDR3 is 19 residues long. The germline V gene has CDR1 MNHEY and CDR2 SMNVEV (reference sequence). The J segment lost 2 bases and the V segment lost 6 bases, leaving 11 bases of the junction unmatched. The CDR3 sequence is CASSRGLAGGPLHTDTQYF. As DNA, the CDR3 is TGTGCCAGCAGCCGGGGACTAGCGGGAGGGCCCTTACACACAGATACGCAGTATTTT.

The rearrangement joins TRBV27 to TRBJ2-2; TRBD2 aligns across 10 bases. V lost 9 bases, J lost 7 bases, and 14 bases stayed unmatched. This CDR3 is 16 amino acids long. Germline V gene data show CDR1 as MNHEY and CDR2 as SMNVEV (reference sequence). CDR3 region: CARIYPSGSYGGELFF. As DNA, the CDR3 is TGTGCCAGAATCTATCCTAGCGGGAGTTACGGCGGGGAGCTGTTTTTT.

The V and J genes are TRBV3-1 (or the pseudogene TRBV3-2) and TRBJ1-1; D gene uncertain. The V gene's germline CDR1 is LGHDT and CDR2 YNNKEL (reference sequence). The CDR3 spans 17 residues. The ends were cut back, 3 bases at V and 1 base at J, with 18 bases in the middle. The CDR3 DNA follows: TGTGCCAGCAGCCAGTTCACGGGTTTACTGACGAACACTGAAGCTTTCTTT. This gives the protein CASSQFTGLLTNTEAFF.

This chain joins TRBV4-2 and TRBJ2-1; D might be TRBD2 (6 bases). The CDR3 length is 15 residues. The germline V gene encodes CDR1 LGHNA and CDR2 YNFKEQ. Trimming left V 5 bases short and J 6 bases short, with 17 bases between. CDR3 protein: CASSSLLEGGNEQFF. CDR3 sequence (DNA): TGTGCCAGCAGCTCCCTCCTGGAGGGCGGCAATGAGCAGTTCTTC.

The chain uses TRBV5-1 and TRBJ1-1; perhaps TRBD1 as D (6 bases). V was trimmed by 2 bases and J by 3 bases, leaving 11 bases between them. The CDR3 covers 14 residues. Germline V lookup: CDR1 SGHRS, CDR2 YFSETQ. DNA for the CDR3: TGCGCCAGCAGCTTCTCGACAGGTGACACTGAAGCTTTCTTT. It translates to CASSFSTGDTEAFF.

The chain has TRBV5-6 and TRBJ2-2, with 11 bases that match TRBD1. V lost 4 bases and J lost 6; bases outside the gene matches: 11. In germline, CDR1 is SGHDT, CDR2 YYEEEE. This CDR3 is 17 amino acids long. CDR3 protein: CASSPGPGQGVSGELFF. As DNA, the CDR3 is TGTGCCAGCAGCCCAGGGCCGGGACAGGGGGTATCCGGGGAGCTGTTTTTT.

The chain links TRBV6-6 to TRBJ2-5; 7 bases fit TRBD2. J gave up 2 bases and V 5 bases, and 14 bases lay outside the gene matches. This CDR3 has 17 amino acids. CDR1 and CDR2 from the germline V gene are MNHNY and SVGAGI (reference sequence). As DNA, the CDR3 is TGTGCCAGCAGTCCCTTCGGCGGAGCGGGGAGGCAAGAGACCCAGTACTTC. It translates to CASSPFGGAGRQETQYF.